This T cell receptor (beta chain) was sequenced for a study of cytomegalovirus exposure and HLA in healthy donors. This CDR3 comprises 15 residues. Losses at the gene ends were 7 bases for V and 0 bases for J; bases not matched to a gene: 7. Looked up from germline, CDR1 is LNHNV and CDR2 is YYDKDF (reference sequence). The primer mix had 60 Vbeta and 13 Jbeta primers. Sequencing was performed with immunoSEQ multiplex PCR; in TCRdb, only in-frame clones are kept and a portion is missing. The profile shows under 150,000 clones, roughly four fifths of them singletons. Overall study findings and caveats: Productive rates of about 90% or about 30% were seen for most TCR beta V segments in an earlier analysis. Cytomegalovirus association was listed for 164 TCR beta chains.

For this clone: Its antigen is not identified.

Sample: PBMCs. This chain links TRBV15 with TRBJ2-3, with 7 bases aligning to TRBD2. This clonotype was sampled from a woman aged 45 to 65 in good health and CMV-seronegative. Written as DNA, the CDR3 is TGTGCCACCAACCCCGGGACTATAAGCACAGATACGCAGTATTTT. This translates into CATNPGTISTDTQYF.